These T cell receptor beta chains were read from a single sample in a study of blood T cell repertoires in COVID-19. Generated by immunoSEQ multiplex PCR, the TCRdb table keeps only in-frame clones and is missing some. The top ten hold roughly 1.2% of the sample, which has approximately 360,000 clones, 70% to 90% seen once. Sequencing was performed on peripheral blood. The receptors derive from a man aged 35 to 55 with acute or convalescent COVID-19. Each CDR3 is given with its conserved first and last residue.

v_gene	j_gene	CDR3aa
TRBV15	TRBJ2-1	CATSRSSGGAHNEQFF
TRBV6-1	TRBJ2-5	CASSERGAEETQYF
TRBV10-3	TRBJ1-1	CAISEGRNTEAFF
TRBV10-3	TRBJ2-3	CAIRTGTSGGPRADTQYF
TRBV19	TRBJ2-1	CASSRASGGYLGASSYNEQFF
TRBV24-1	TRBJ1-1	CATSAGVSGTEAFF
TRBV12-3/TRBV12-4	TRBJ1-2	CASSRDRDYGYTF
TRBV2	TRBJ1-2	CASSVGLPLYGYTF
TRBV7-3	TRBJ2-2	CASSSQTGTGELFF
TRBV7-3	TRBJ2-3	CASSLIAAGDTDTQYF
TRBV28	TRBJ2-7	CASSLYGGRADEQYF
TRBV7-7	TRBJ1-1	CASSSQENTEAFF
TRBV3-1/TRBV3-2	TRBJ2-5	CASSPTQRQETQYF
TRBV4-2	TRBJ1-3	CASSQPLGRDSGNTIYF
TRBV14	TRBJ2-1	CASPRLAEDNEQFF
TRBV6-5	TRBJ2-1	CASSSAGGPKGEQFF
TRBV5-1	TRBJ2-4	CASSWGPVGAKNIQYF
TRBV30	TRBJ1-6	CAWCRDIGDNSPLHF
TRBV11-3	TRBJ2-1	CASTQTTHSGRASEQFF
TRBV14	TRBJ2-2	CASSLRVHTGELFF
TRBV18	TRBJ2-3	CASSPTAGPSLDTQYF
TRBV28	TRBJ1-2	CASRNLRSTSSNGYTF
TRBV24-1	TRBJ2-3	CATSEQLTDTQYF
TRBV28	TRBJ1-3	CAAQGVGNTIYF
TRBV5-3	TRBJ1-3	CARSARGSPGNTIYF
TRBV11-2	TRBJ1-5	CASSLDYRRSNQPQHF
TRBV19	TRBJ2-3	CASSIRGSPDTQYF
TRBV10-2	TRBJ1-1	CASSERPYRHTEAFF
TRBV19	TRBJ2-3	CASSRAGSTDTQYF